The present T cell receptor (beta chain) was sequenced within a study of OX40 agonist ivuxolimab in advanced cancers. Turning to the study itself: Aged about 20 to 85 with a mean of around 60 years, they were 75% to 85% male.

Overall study findings and caveats: Among some nonresponders, normalized T-cell clonal expansion was also low.

Produced via immunoSEQ multiplex PCR; TCRdb's table is partial and in-frame only. In the table there are tens of thousands of clones, approximately 80% of which are singletons. V dropped 4 bases and J dropped 5 bases, with 14 bases sitting between them. CDR3 length equals 14 residues. CDR1 and CDR2 (germline): SGHAT, FQNNGV. A remark on this clone: Its target is not known.

Sequenced material: CD4+ or CD8+ T cells sorted from blood, taken in a trial of the OX40 agonist ivuxolimab. The origin of this receptor is an adult with an advanced solid tumor such as melanoma, head and neck, liver or kidney cancer. The V gene is TRBV11-2, the J gene TRBJ1-2; D is possibly TRBD1 (6 bases). CDR3 sequence reads: CASSSPRTEYGYTF. The DNA for the CDR3 is TGTGCCAGCAGCTCCCCCCGGACAGAATATGGCTACACCTTC.